The 13 T cell receptor beta chains below all came from one sample that was sequenced in a study of blood T cells in healthy people across ages. A J-beta primer mix and a sample-barcoded 5' primer were used in a second PCR of roughly 7 to 12 cycles. MiXCR, run by TCRdb on the 5' RACE reads, gives a single entry per CDR3 protein. This sample yields 380,000 or so distinct CDR3 sequences, of which 45% to 60% are seen a single time; around 49% belongs to the top ten. Sequencing input: blood. Receptor source: a man aged 55 to 70 in good health.

This clonotype was seen repeatedly, ten times or more. The V call is TRBV24-1, the J call TRBJ2-3; possibly TRBD1 or TRBD2 for D (5 bases each). CDR1 is KGHDR, CDR2 SFDVKD, per germline. The ends were cut back, 4 bases at V and 1 base at J, with 20 bases in the middle. The CDR3 loop spans 18 amino acids. CDR3 amino acids: CATSDQTPGSVGTDTQYF. The CDR3 DNA is TGTGCCACCAGTGACCAGACGCCAGGGAGTGTGGGCACAGATACGCAGTATTTT.

This clonotype turned up a few times. This rearrangement joins TRBV7-2 to TRBJ2-7; D may be TRBD2 (5 bases). This CDR3 contains 15 residues. V dropped 1 base and J dropped 1 base, with 11 bases sitting between them. Germline V gives CDR1 SGHTA, CDR2 FQGNSA. The CDR3 DNA sequence: TGTGCCAGCAGCTTAGGAGTAGCGAGGTCCTACGAGCAGTACTTC. It yields the protein CASSLGVARSYEQYF.

A few counts support this clonotype. V usage is TRBV12-3 or TRBV12-4 and J usage is TRBJ2-1; D not resolved. Trimming removed 1 base from V and 2 bases from J, with 9 bases in between. The CDR3 length is 15 residues. The CDR3: CASSLGWNTYNEQFF. The CDR3 bases are TGTGCCAGCAGTTTAGGATGGAACACCTACAATGAGCAGTTCTTC.

This clonotype was observed a single time. The chain uses TRBV28 and TRBJ1-1, with 9 bases matching TRBD1. Germline assignment: CDR1 MDHEN and CDR2 SYDVKM. CDR3 length: 14 amino acids. V gave up 6 bases and J gave up 4 bases; unmatched junction bases: 6. CDR3 bases: TGTGCCAGCAGACGCGACAGGGGGAGCACTGAAGCTTTCTTT. This codes for CASRRDRGSTEAFF.

This clonotype was seen a few times. This chain uses TRBV29-1 with TRBJ2-1; tentative D call: TRBD2 (6 bases). Germline-derived CDR1 and CDR2 are SQVTM and ANQGSEA. There are 13 residues in the CDR3. Deletions cut 6 bases from V and 7 bases from J, with 16 bases between. The CDR3 region has the DNA TGCAGCGTCCGCGGGACGGCGCTAAATGAGCAGTTCTTC. Translated, it gives CSVRGTALNEQFF.

This clonotype was recorded many times. V usage is TRBV7-2 and J usage is TRBJ2-7, with D possibly matching TRBD1 (5 bases). Germline CDR1 is SGHTA and CDR2 is FQGNSA. V was clipped by 4 bases and J by 2 bases, with 9 bases between them. The CDR3 is 13 residues long. CDR3 sequence (DNA): TGTGCCAGCAGCTATGTAGGGGCCTACGAGCAGTACTTC. Amino acid sequence: CASSYVGAYEQYF.

This chain joins TRBV12-3 or TRBV12-4 and TRBJ2-4; D ambiguous. The DNA matches TRBJ2-5 better at its end, which makes the J call doubtful. CDR3 length equals 14 residues. CDR3 loop: CASSPDGLQETQYF. The CDR3, as DNA: TGTGCCAGCAGTCCAGACGGGCTCCAAGAGACCCAGTACTTC.

A remark on this clonotype: A junction end diverges from the germline sequence, so it may reflect a read error. The chain uses TRBV6-2 or TRBV6-3 and TRBJ2-4; unclear D gene. The J call may be mistaken, given a closer DNA end match to TRBJ2-7. The CDR3 is 17 amino acids. Germline CDR1 reads MNHEY; CDR2 reads SVGEGT. CDR3 sequence (DNA): TGTACCAGCAGTTACTCGGTCCGGGCCACCTACGACTACGAGCAGTACTTC. Residues: CTSSYSVRATYDYEQYF.

The rearrangement joins TRBV20-1 to TRBJ2-1; 9 bases match TRBD2. After removal of 0 bases from V and 3 bases from J, the junction contained 6 bases not matched to a gene. CDR1 and CDR2 (germline): DFQATT, SNEGSKA (reference sequence). The CDR3 is 16 amino acids. The CDR3 DNA is TGCAGTGCTAGAGAGGCGGCTAGCGGGGACTACAATGAGCAGTTCTTC. The encoded protein is CSAREAASGDYNEQFF.

There are a few counts of this clonotype. The J gene is TRBJ2-7, the V gene TRBV6-2 or TRBV6-3, with D perhaps TRBD2 (5 bases). Germline CDR1 and CDR2: MNHEY and SVGEGT. Trimming took 7 bases from V and 1 from J, leaving 8 bases between them. This CDR3 comprises 12 residues. This CDR3 is CASKAVSYEQYF. CDR3 in DNA: TGTGCCAGCAAAGCGGTTTCCTACGAGCAGTACTTC.

This clonotype was counted a single time. The chain combines TRBV29-1 with TRBJ2-7; possibly TRBD1 for D (6 bases). This CDR3 contains 12 residues. In germline, CDR1 is SQVTM, CDR2 ANQGSEA. V lost 7 bases and J lost 7, with 17 bases in between. The CDR3 protein is CSAGFGGSEQYF. The DNA of the CDR3 is TGCAGCGCAGGATTTGGGGGCAGTGAGCAGTACTTC.

In this sample, this clonotype turned up many times. The rearrangement uses TRBV5-6 and TRBJ2-7, with D perhaps matching TRBD1 or TRBD2 (5 bases each). CDR3 size: 16 residues. V was trimmed by 2 bases and J by 2 bases, leaving 17 bases between them. Germline V gene data show CDR1 as SGHDT and CDR2 as YYEEEE. The CDR3 DNA reads TGTGCCAGCAGCTTTGATTCGGGACCAAAAGCCTACGAGCAGTACTTC. This sequence encodes CASSFDSGPKAYEQYF.

This sequence joins TRBV4-3 and TRBJ1-4; no clear D gene. This CDR3 is built from 20 residues. V was shortened by 0 bases and J by 4 bases, with 24 bases between the two germline ends. Germline CDR1 is LGHNA and CDR2 is YSLEER. CDR3 DNA: TGCGCCAGCAGCCAAGATCTAGGAGGACCCAAAGGTTTTATTAATGAAAAACTGTTTTTT. Its protein product is CASSQDLGGPKGFINEKLFF.